The 21 T cell receptor beta chains below were found in one sample sequenced in a study of T cells in localized non-small cell lung cancer. The repertoire was sequenced with immunoSEQ multiplex PCR; TCRdb's copy has only in-frame clones and lacks some. This table has fewer than 50,000 clones, 65% to 90% appearing once. Sequencing was performed on PBMCs, taken before any cancer treatment. The source of these receptors is a man aged 35 to 69 with stage II lung adenocarcinoma.

The chain links TRBV4-2 to TRBJ1-5; D ambiguous. Germline loops: CDR1 LGHNA, CDR2 YNFKEQ. CDR3 size: 16 residues. Trimming took off 1 base at V and 2 bases at J, with 12 bases between the two ends. CDR3 loop: CASSQGRGNGNQPQHF. CDR3 bases: TGTGCCAGCAGCCAAGGGAGAGGGAATGGCAATCAGCCCCAGCATTTT.

The rearrangement links TRBV28 to TRBJ2-1, with 8 bases aligning to TRBD1. This CDR3 region has 15 residues. Germline lookup yields CDR1 MDHEN and CDR2 SYDVKM. Germline trimming cut 5 bases from V and 3 bases from J; bases unmatched to any gene: 6. The CDR3 nucleotides read TGTGCCAGCAGTCCTCCAGGGACAGGCTACAATGAGCAGTTCTTC. This sequence encodes CASSPPGTGYNEQFF.

This chain links TRBV7-2 with TRBJ2-7; D unclear. CDR1 is SGHTA, CDR2 FQGNSA, per germline. This CDR3 has 15 residues. Trimming pared 1 base from V and 0 bases from J, leaving 10 bases between. CDR3 residues: CASSLDLLSSYEQYF. The CDR3 nucleotides are TGTGCCAGCAGCTTAGACCTCCTTAGCTCCTACGAGCAGTACTTC.

The chain carries TRBV29-1 and TRBJ2-7; 7 bases align to TRBD1. V dropped 3 bases and J dropped 2; count of bases not matched to a gene: 10. The V gene's germline CDR1 is SQVTM and CDR2 ANQGSEA. CDR3 size: 15 residues. The CDR3 bases are TGCAGCGTTGATTTGGGTCAGGGGGAACCCTACGAGCAGTACTTC. This gives the protein CSVDLGQGEPYEQYF.

The chain recombines TRBV9 with TRBJ2-7; a possible D gene is TRBD2 (5 bases). The CDR3 runs to 15 residues. Germline CDR1 reads SGDLS; CDR2 reads YYNGEE. Trimming cost V 3 bases and J 3 bases, with 16 bases left between them. CDR3 coding DNA: TGTGCCAGCAGCGCGCGAACGGGAATACTCTACGAGCAGTACTTC. Its translation: CASSARTGILYEQYF.

The chain employs TRBV6-5 and TRBJ1-1; tentative D call: TRBD1 (5 bases). Germline assignment: CDR1 MNHEY and CDR2 SVGAGI. This CDR3 comprises 14 residues. V shed 2 bases and J shed 2 bases, with 9 bases lying between them. Written as DNA, the CDR3 is TGTGCCAGCAGTTACACCACAGGTAACACTGAAGCTTTCTTT. Translating it yields CASSYTTGNTEAFF.

CDR3 DNA: TGTGCCAGCCAGAGGCGGGAGTCTTACGAGCAGTACTTC. It specifies CASQRRESYEQYF. The chain is built from TRBV2 and TRBJ2-7; 7 nucleotides align to TRBD2. Germline V gene lookup returns CDR1 SNHLY and CDR2 FYNNEI. After removal of 8 bases from V and 4 bases from J, the junction contained 8 bases not matched to a gene. The CDR3 is 13 amino acids.

The chain links TRBV5-4 to TRBJ2-7; TRBD1 matches 10 bases. Germline V lookup: CDR1 SGHNT, CDR2 YYREEE (reference sequence). V was clipped by 4 bases and J by 3 bases; unmatched bases: 10. The CDR3 is 16 amino acids. The CDR3 DNA follows: TGTGCCAGCAGCCGCCCTCCGGGACAGGGGATCTACGAGCAGTACTTC. Translation gives CASSRPPGQGIYEQYF. Based on the CDR3 plus reference TRBV5-4 and TRBJ2-7, the full variable domain is ETGVTQSPTHLIKTRGQQVTLRCSSQSGHNTVSWYQQALGQGPQFIFQYYREEENGRGNFPPRFSGLQFPNYSSELNVNALELDDSALYLCASSRPPGQGIYEQYFGPGTRLTVT.

CDR3 residues: CASSPMGGKGYNEQFF. The CDR3 DNA reads TGTGCCAGCAGCCCAATGGGCGGGAAGGGCTACAATGAGCAGTTCTTC. This chain links TRBV28 with TRBJ2-1; the D gene is possibly TRBD2 (6 bases). Germline CDR1 is MDHEN and CDR2 is SYDVKM. CDR3 length: 16 residues. The ends were cut back, 6 bases at V and 3 bases at J, with 18 bases in the middle.

The rearrangement joins TRBV11-2 to TRBJ1-5; 9 nucleotides align to TRBD1. Germline V gene sequence: CDR1 SGHAT, CDR2 FQNNGV. This CDR3 contains 15 residues. V shed 5 bases and J 4 bases; nucleotides not matched to a gene: 6. The CDR3: CASSRGTGSNQPQHF. In nucleotides, the CDR3 is TGTGCCAGCAGCAGAGGGACAGGGTCTAATCAGCCCCAGCATTTT.

The J gene is TRBJ2-3, the V gene TRBV5-1, with 7 bases that match TRBD1. The germline gives CDR1 SGHRS, CDR2 YFSETQ. Germline trimming cut 1 base from V and 6 bases from J; bases unmatched to any gene: 5. There are 14 residues in the CDR3. The CDR3 spells CASSLRGPLDTQYF. For the CDR3, the DNA is TGCGCCAGCAGCTTGAGGGGGCCGTTGGATACGCAGTATTTT.

The genes are TRBV19 and TRBJ2-3; TRBD2 aligns across 7 bases. This CDR3 is 15 amino acids long. Trimming at V came to 3 bases and at J to 8 bases, leaving 11 bases not matched to a gene. The germline V gene has CDR1 LNHDA and CDR2 SQIVND (reference sequence). The CDR3 reads CASSIAGVGRGTQYF. CDR3 nucleotide sequence: TGTGCCAGTAGTATCGCGGGGGTCGGGCGGGGTACGCAGTATTTT. Looking up the rest from reference TRBV19 and TRBJ2-3 gives the full variable domain: DGGITQSPKYLFRKEGQNVTLSCEQNLNHDAMYWYRQDPGQGLRLIYYSQIVNDFQKGDIAEGYSVSREKKESFPLTVTSAQKNPTAFYLCASSIAGVGRGTQYFGPGTRLTVL.

V usage is TRBV18 and J usage is TRBJ1-1; the D gene is possibly TRBD1 (6 bases). The germline CDR1 and CDR2 sequences are KGHSH and LQKENI. Between the trimmed V and J ends, which lost 3 bases and 0 bases, there was a span of 17 bases. The CDR3 loop spans 17 amino acids. The CDR3 spells CASSPAPGHLMNTEAFF. CDR3 coding DNA: TGTGCCAGCTCACCCGCACCGGGACACCTAATGAACACTGAAGCTTTCTTT.

This clone was counted a single time. The sample carries other DNA sequences with the same CDR3. The rearrangement uses TRBV9 and TRBJ1-1; possibly TRBD1 for D (5 bases). Per germline, CDR1 SGDLS and CDR2 YYNGEE. The V gene lost 4 bases and the J gene lost 0 bases, with 10 bases spanning the gap. The CDR3 loop spans 14 amino acids. This CDR3 is CASSLGQLNTEAFF. The DNA for the CDR3 is TGTGCCAGCAGCTTGGGGCAGTTGAACACTGAAGCTTTCTTT.

The chain is built from TRBV9 and TRBJ2-3, with a possible D match to TRBD2 (6 bases). Germline V gene data show CDR1 as SGDLS and CDR2 as YYNGEE. CDR3 length: 16 amino acids. V lost 3 bases to trimming and J lost 0 bases, with 14 bases between them. CDR3 nucleotide sequence: TGTGCCAGCAGCGCCGGGACTGGTATAAGCACAGATACGCAGTATTTT. Amino acids: CASSAGTGISTDTQYF.

This chain links TRBV19 with TRBJ2-1; D assignment may be TRBD1 or TRBD2 (5 bases each). The CDR3 totals 18 residues. CDR1 and CDR2 from the germline V gene are LNHDA and SQIVND (reference sequence). Trimming took off 0 bases at V and 0 bases at J, with 15 bases between the two ends. DNA for the CDR3: TGTGCCAGTAGTATAGAGGGGGTGGGGTCGAGCTCCTACAATGAGCAGTTCTTC. Its translation is CASSIEGVGSSSYNEQFF.

This clone was counted between two and nine times. V and J are TRBV13 and TRBJ2-7, with D uncertain. Looked up from germline, CDR1 is PRHDT and CDR2 is FYEKMQ (reference sequence). The length of the CDR3 is 14 residues. V lost 0 bases and J lost 4, with 10 bases in between. CDR3 loop: CASSLGRNLYEQYF. CDR3 DNA sequence: TGTGCCAGCAGCTTAGGAAGAAACCTTTACGAGCAGTACTTC.

This chain uses TRBV15 with TRBJ2-4; D remains ambiguous. The germline gives CDR1 LNHNV, CDR2 YYDKDF (reference sequence). The CDR3 consists of 21 residues. Deletions cut 1 base from V and 0 bases from J, with 25 bases between. This chain's CDR3 is CATSRGANGWYRTLAKNIQYF. CDR3 in DNA: TGTGCCACCAGCAGAGGAGCTAATGGCTGGTACCGTACGCTAGCCAAAAACATTCAGTACTTC.

This clone was detected only once. This rearrangement joins TRBV19 to TRBJ1-1; D is unresolved. V was pared by 8 bases and J by 5 bases, with 15 bases between. This CDR3 region has 13 residues. Germline V gene sequence: CDR1 LNHDA, CDR2 SQIVND (reference sequence). This chain's CDR3 is CASSVSRATEAFF. CDR3 bases: TGTGCCAGTTCCGTGTCCCGGGCGACTGAAGCTTTCTTT.

The gene calls are TRBV6-1 and TRBJ2-7; possible D gene TRBD1, 5 bases. The CDR3 extends over 13 amino acids. Trimming removed 4 bases at V and 3 bases at J, with 10 bases between. Germline V gives CDR1 MNHNS, CDR2 SASEGT. The CDR3 nucleotides read TGTGCCAGCAGTGCCCCAGGGAACTACGAGCAGTACTTC. Encoded protein: CASSAPGNYEQYF.

The genes are TRBV5-1 and TRBJ1-1; 9 bases map to TRBD1. J gave up 1 base and V 3 bases, and 1 base lay outside the gene matches. The CDR3 loop spans 14 amino acids. Germline V CDR1 and CDR2: SGHRS, YFSETQ. The CDR3 region has the DNA TGCGCCAGCAGCTCGGGACAGGGGAACACTGAAGCTTTCTTT. Protein: CASSSGQGNTEAFF. The variable domain in full, completed from reference TRBV5-1 and TRBJ1-1, reads KAGVTQTPRYLIKTRGQQVTLSCSPISGHRSVSWYQQTPGQGLQFLFEYFSETQRNKGNFPGRFSGRQFSNSRSEMNVSTLELGDSALYLCASSSGQGNTEAFFGQGTRLTVV.